This is a list of T cell receptor beta chains from one sample in a study of neurological immune-mediated disorders. Using its own MiXCR run on the 5' RACE reads, TCRdb lists one record per CDR3 protein. This sample yields 65,000 to 95,000 distinct CDR3 sequences, of which more than 5% are seen a single time; roughly 7.3% belongs to the top ten. Sequenced: PBMCs. These receptors all stem from an older woman with multiple sclerosis. CDR3s include the opening cysteine and the closing phenylalanine or tryptophan. Each record gives: D gene, J gene, V gene, clone size, CDR3 protein, CDR3 DNA. D genes are given only for firm matches. The size field is filled for only some rows; it gives once, few, many or a size class.

>-|TRBJ2-1|TRBV5-6|many
CASSLVGASYNEQFF
TGTGCCAGCAGCTTGGTAGGGGCTTCCTACAATGAGCAGTTCTTC
>-|TRBJ2-1|TRBV5-1|many
CASSLESGGTGEQFF
TGCGCCAGCAGCTTGGAGAGCGGGGGGACAGGCGAGCAGTTCTTC
>TRBD1|TRBJ1-1|TRBV6-5|many
CASSYIPRQGEAFF
TGTGCCAGCAGTTACATCCCCCGACAGGGCGAAGCTTTCTTT
>TRBD2|TRBJ2-1|TRBV5-1|many
CASSPQGRLAVNNEQFF
TGCGCCAGCAGCCCCCAGGGTCGACTAGCGGTTAACAATGAGCAGTTCTTC
>-|TRBJ2-1|TRBV20-1|many
CSAERALAGYNEQFF
TGCAGTGCGGAGAGGGCCCTCGCGGGGTACAATGAGCAGTTCTTC
>-|TRBJ1-2|TRBV6-1|many
CASSATQGSNYGYTF
TGTGCCAGCAGTGCCACCCAGGGGTCTAACTATGGCTACACCTTC
>TRBD1|TRBJ1-5|TRBV18|few
CASSAGPGQGYSNQPQHF
TGTGCCAGCTCAGCTGGTCCGGGACAGGGTTACAGCAATCAGCCCCAGCATTTT
>TRBD1|TRBJ1-5|TRBV20-1|many
CSATSDRGWGQPQHF
TGCAGTGCTACGTCGGACAGGGGATGGGGTCAGCCCCAGCATTTT
>-|TRBJ1-2|TRBV30|many
CAWSTRGGGEDYGYTF
TGTGCCTGGAGTACCAGAGGTGGGGGAGAGGACTATGGCTACACCTTC
>-|TRBJ1-6|TRBV20-1|many
CSARETGGFNSPLHF
TGCAGTGCTAGAGAAACGGGGGGGTTTAATTCACCCCTCCACTTT
>TRBD1|TRBJ2-7|TRBV5-1|many
CASSYAGTGGREQYF
TGCGCCAGCAGCTACGCCGGGACAGGGGGTCGCGAGCAGTACTTC
>-|TRBJ1-6|TRBV10-3|many
CAISPGRGYNSPLHF
TGTGCCATCAGTCCGGGACGGGGATATAATTCACCCCTCCACTTT
>-|TRBJ1-5|TRBV12-3/TRBV12-4|many
CASSDRRDQPQHF
TGTGCCAGCAGTGATAGGCGAGATCAGCCCCAGCATTTT
>-|TRBJ1-3|TRBV3-1|-
CASSQSAGNTIYF
TGTGCCAGCAGCCAAAGTGCTGGAAACACCATATATTTT
>TRBD2|TRBJ2-5|TRBV5-1|many
CASSGGDSYQETQYF
TGCGCCAGCAGCGGGGGGGACTCGTACCAAGAGACCCAGTACTTC